These 32 T cell receptor beta chains share one sample of origin, sequenced in a study of T cell responses to AZD1222 COVID-19 vaccine. TCRdb's table, derived via immunoSEQ multiplex PCR, lists solely in-frame clones and lacks some. The sample contains some 130,000 clones, 85% to 95% of which appear only once. The input for sequencing was peripheral blood, taken 28 days after the second AZD1222 dose. The receptors derive from an adult who received the AZD1222 COVID-19 vaccine.

CDR3 nucleotides: TGCGCCAGCAGCCAAGACTCGCCGGCTAGCACCTTC. Translation gives CASSQDSPASTF. V and J are TRBV4-1 and TRBJ1-2; D is ambiguous. The length of the CDR3 is 12 residues. Trimming removed 0 bases from V and 13 bases from J, with 12 bases in between. CDR1 and CDR2 from the germline V gene are MGHRA and YSYEKL.

This chain joins TRBV6-5 and TRBJ1-3, with TRBD1 matching over 8 bases. Looked up from germline, CDR1 is MNHEY and CDR2 is SVGAGI. J was trimmed by 4 bases and V by 4 bases; bases with no gene match: 3. CDR3 length equals 14 residues. The CDR3 region is CASSWDRLGNTIYF. DNA of the CDR3: TGTGCCAGCAGTTGGGACAGGCTGGGAAACACCATATATTTT.

The V gene is TRBV6-6, the J gene TRBJ1-3; D uncertain. CDR3 size: 14 residues. Trimming left V 5 bases short and J 10 bases short, with 18 bases between. Germline CDR1 reads MNHNY; CDR2 reads SVGAGI (reference sequence). CDR3 region: CASSLRAPVPTIYF. CDR3 DNA: TGTGCCAGCAGTCTCCGGGCCCCAGTGCCAACCATATATTTT.

The V call is TRBV4-1, the J call TRBJ2-1; D gene unclear. V gave up 5 bases and J gave up 6 bases, with 11 bases separating them. The CDR3 totals 13 residues. CDR1 and CDR2 (germline): MGHRA, YSYEKL. The CDR3 loop reads CASSAVGTNEQFF. CDR3 coding DNA: TGCGCCAGCAGCGCAGTCGGCACCAATGAGCAGTTCTTC.

The chain's CDR3 is CASSYFNEQFF. The CDR3 coding sequence is TGTGCCAGCAGCTATTTTAATGAGCAGTTCTTC. The chain recombines TRBV2 with TRBJ2-1, with unresolved D. The CDR3 sequence is 11 residues long. V shed 6 bases and J shed 7 bases, with 7 bases lying between them. CDR1 and CDR2 (germline): SNHLY, FYNNEI.

The V gene is TRBV5-1, the J gene TRBJ1-2; no clear D gene. The CDR3 consists of 14 residues. V was pared by 0 bases and J by 0 bases, with 6 bases between. CDR1 is SGHRS, CDR2 YFSETQ, per germline. CDR3 region: CASSLGITNYGYTF. CDR3 in DNA: TGCGCCAGCAGCTTGGGGATAACTAACTATGGCTACACCTTC.

The chain joins TRBV4-1 to TRBJ2-1; no definite D call. V was shortened by 2 bases and J by 8 bases, with 10 bases between the two germline ends. There are 13 residues in the CDR3. Germline CDR1 is MGHRA and CDR2 is YSYEKL. This CDR3 is CASSQSSRDEQFF. The CDR3 DNA sequence: TGCGCCAGCAGCCAATCGTCTAGGGATGAGCAGTTCTTC.

The chain links TRBV18 to TRBJ1-4; possibly TRBD1 for D (6 bases). The length of the CDR3 is 15 residues. Looked up from germline, CDR1 is KGHSH and CDR2 is LQKENI. Trimming removed 5 bases at V and 4 bases at J, with 14 bases between. As DNA, the CDR3 is TGTGCCAGCTCAGAACAAGGGGGGAATAATGAAAAACTGTTTTTT. Translating it yields CASSEQGGNNEKLFF.

This clone has just one count. The chain has TRBV5-1 and TRBJ2-2; the D gene is possibly TRBD1 (5 bases). With 0 bases removed from V and 5 bases from J, the gap between germline ends came to 8 bases. CDR1 is SGHRS, CDR2 YFSETQ, per germline. The CDR3 is 14 residues long. CDR3 sequence (DNA): TGCGCCAGCAGCTTGGTACCAGGGACCGGGGAGCTGTTTTTT. Translated, it gives CASSLVPGTGELFF.

The V gene is TRBV5-4, the J gene TRBJ1-2; a possible D gene is TRBD1 (5 bases). Germline lookup yields CDR1 SGHNT and CDR2 YYREEE (reference sequence). Between the trimmed V and J ends, which lost 6 bases and 4 bases, there was a span of 19 bases. This CDR3 comprises 15 residues. The CDR3 sequence: CASTIGEGSPYGYTF. As DNA, the CDR3 is TGTGCCAGCACTATTGGGGAGGGGTCCCCCTATGGCTACACCTTC.

On this clone itself: Compared with germline, one end of the junction differs, possibly owing to a read error. The V and J genes are TRBV13 and TRBJ1-3; D not resolved. CDR3 size: 15 residues. The germline gives CDR1 PRHDT, CDR2 FYEKMQ (reference sequence). In DNA, the CDR3 is TGTGCCAGCAGCCAAGGGCGAGCGGCGGGAAACATCATATATTTT. Its translation is CASSQGRAAGNIIYF.

This chain connects TRBV4-3 to TRBJ2-2; TRBD2 agrees at 8 bases. Trimming took 4 bases from V and 0 from J; bases not matched to a gene: 16. This CDR3 has 20 amino acids. Per germline, CDR1 LGHNA and CDR2 YSLEER. CDR3 nucleotides: TGCGCCAGCAGCCTCTGGGCCTTGGTAGCGGGGATCGCGAACACCGGGGAGCTGTTTTTT. Its translation: CASSLWALVAGIANTGELFF.

This clone is deemed medium-sized (0.01 to 0.1%). The chain carries TRBV29-1 and TRBJ2-1, with 12 bases that match TRBD2. The germline V gene encodes CDR1 SQVTM and CDR2 ANQGSEA. The CDR3 runs to 16 residues. After removal of 6 bases from V and 5 bases from J, the junction contained 11 bases not matched to a gene. CDR3 sequence (DNA): TGCAGCGTCCTTAGGTGGACTAGCGGGGACCACAATGAGCAGTTCTTC. This codes for CSVLRWTSGDHNEQFF.

The chain is built from TRBV19 and TRBJ1-2, with 9 positions matching TRBD1. Germline V gene sequence: CDR1 LNHDA, CDR2 SQIVND (reference sequence). The CDR3 is 15 residues long. V gave up 5 bases and J gave up 5 bases; unmatched junction bases: 9. The CDR3 DNA reads TGTGCCAGTAGTCCAACTACAGGGGGCGCATATGGCTACACCTTC. Translating gives CASSPTTGGAYGYTF.

The chain is built from TRBV29-1 and TRBJ1-2; TRBD1 agrees at 9 bases. Germline-derived CDR1 and CDR2 are SQVTM and ANQGSEA. V lost 6 bases to trimming and J lost 4 bases; unmatched junction nucleotides: 24. This CDR3 spans 19 amino acids. The CDR3 DNA sequence: TGCAGCGTGACAACGACCACCCGGGACAGGGTGATTTCGGGCTATGGCTACACCTTC. Protein product: CSVTTTTRDRVISGYGYTF.

This clone was seen a single time. This chain links TRBV7-9 with TRBJ2-5; 8 nucleotides line up with TRBD2. The V gene end was trimmed by 0 bases and the J gene end by 2 bases; junction bases not matched to a gene: 2. Germline values: CDR1 SEHNR, CDR2 FQNEAQ (reference sequence). CDR3 length: 15 amino acids. This CDR3 reads CASSLAGGEQETQYF. The DNA of the CDR3 is TGTGCCAGCAGCTTAGCCGGGGGGGAACAAGAGACCCAGTACTTC.

This chain links TRBV12-3 or TRBV12-4 with TRBJ1-1; D is unclear. The CDR3 is made up of 13 amino acids. V lost 1 base and J lost 5, with 8 bases in between. The CDR3: CASSLGAGTEAFF. In DNA, the CDR3 is TGTGCCAGCAGTTTAGGAGCCGGGACTGAAGCTTTCTTT.

This chain joins TRBV6-4 and TRBJ2-2; unclear D gene. There are 12 residues in the CDR3. Looked up from germline, CDR1 is MRHNA and CDR2 is SNTAGT. V gave up 0 bases and J gave up 8 bases, with 4 bases separating them. CDR3 loop: CASSDSSGELFF. Here the CDR3 DNA reads TGTGCCAGCAGTGACTCCTCGGGGGAGCTGTTTTTT.

The J gene is TRBJ1-3, the V gene TRBV19; 7 bases line up with TRBD1. Germline CDR1 and CDR2: LNHDA and SQIVND (reference sequence). The V segment lost 1 base and the J segment 0 bases; nucleotides outside the gene matches: 9. There are 18 residues in the CDR3. The chain's CDR3 is CASSIAWDSISSGNTIYF. The CDR3 region has the DNA TGTGCCAGTAGTATAGCTTGGGACAGCATAAGCTCTGGAAACACCATATATTTT.

The CDR3 loop reads CASSLGYSPGQGHGYTF. CDR3 nucleotides: TGCGCCAGCAGCTTGGGATACTCTCCCGGACAGGGACACGGCTACACCTTC. The chain joins TRBV5-1 to TRBJ1-2; 8 bases match TRBD1. Germline V gene data show CDR1 as SGHRS and CDR2 as YFSETQ. Losses at the gene ends were 0 bases for V and 8 bases for J; bases not matched to a gene: 15. The CDR3 covers 17 residues.

The V gene is TRBV2, the J gene TRBJ1-4; a weak D match, TRBD1 (5 bases). V gave up 6 bases and J gave up 8 bases, with 19 bases separating them. This CDR3 is built from 15 residues. Looked up from germline, CDR1 is SNHLY and CDR2 is FYNNEI. This chain's CDR3 is CASRDLGGLYEKLFF. The CDR3 DNA reads as TGTGCCAGCAGGGACCTTGGGGGATTGTACGAAAAACTGTTTTTT.

The rearrangement links TRBV5-5 to TRBJ2-7, with TRBD1 matching 9 bases. Germline CDR1 reads SGHKS; CDR2 reads YYEKEE (reference sequence). The CDR3 has 14 residues. Unmatched junction bases numbered 2, after V lost 0 bases and J lost 4 bases. The CDR3 protein is CASSLGTGVYEQYF. CDR3 bases: TGTGCCAGCAGCTTGGGGACAGGGGTTTACGAGCAGTACTTC.

J is TRBJ2-5 and V is TRBV14; unclear D gene. In germline, CDR1 is SGHDN, CDR2 FVKESK. V lost 2 bases, J lost 7 bases, and 11 bases lay in between. The CDR3 loop spans 13 amino acids. This CDR3 is CASSQNWVGTQYF. CDR3 bases: TGTGCCAGCAGCCAAAACTGGGTCGGGACCCAGTACTTC.

The chain employs TRBV12-3 or TRBV12-4 and TRBJ1-1; TRBD1 agrees at 7 bases. This CDR3 spans 13 amino acids. The V and J ends lost 1 base and 8 bases, in that order; junction bases with no gene match: 4. CDR3 in amino acids: CASSLGTGVEAFF. Here the CDR3 DNA reads TGTGCCAGCAGTTTAGGAACAGGGGTAGAAGCTTTCTTT.

This clone was observed once. The V gene is TRBV7-2, the J gene TRBJ2-7; D uncertain. Per the germline V gene, CDR1 is SGHTA and CDR2 is FQGNSA. This CDR3 contains 12 residues. Trimming pared 5 bases from V and 2 bases from J, leaving 7 bases between. This CDR3 reads CASSTVPYEQYF. The DNA for the CDR3 is TGTGCCAGCAGCACCGTCCCCTACGAGCAGTACTTC.

This clone was seen just once. J is TRBJ2-1 and V is TRBV25-1; either TRBD1 or TRBD2 may fit D (5 bases each). The ends were cut back, 2 bases at V and 8 bases at J, with 16 bases in the middle. There are 15 residues in the CDR3. Germline loops: CDR1 MGHDK, CDR2 SYGVNS. As DNA, the CDR3 is TGTGCCAGCAGTGAAGGGGGTCCTGAGAGCGATGAGCAGTTCTTC. Amino acid sequence: CASSEGGPESDEQFF. The variable domain in full, completed from reference TRBV25-1 and TRBJ2-1, reads EADIYQTPRYLVIGTGKKITLECSQTMGHDKMYWYQQDPGMELHLIHYSYGVNSTEKGDLSSESTVSRIRTEHFPLTLESARPSHTSQYLCASSEGGPESDEQFFGPGTRLTVL.

The gene calls are TRBV27 and TRBJ2-3, with D maybe TRBD2 (6 bases). V was cut by 3 bases and J by 2 bases, with 12 bases left in between. The germline CDR1 and CDR2 sequences are MNHEY and SMNVEV (reference sequence). This CDR3 has 15 amino acids. In DNA, the CDR3 is TGTGCCAGCAGTTTGAGTAGCGGACCCACAGATACGCAGTATTTT. This codes for CASSLSSGPTDTQYF.

The gene calls are TRBV7-2 and TRBJ1-1; no reliable D call. V was shortened by 5 bases and J by 6 bases, with 13 bases between the two germline ends. The germline V gene has CDR1 SGHTA and CDR2 FQGNSA. The CDR3 runs 13 residues. The CDR3 DNA reads TGTGCCAGCAGCCGACTTCTGGGGTCTGAAGCTTTCTTT. It translates to CASSRLLGSEAFF.

The chain links TRBV2 to TRBJ2-2, with TRBD1 matching over 9 bases. This CDR3 is built from 16 residues. Unmatched junction bases numbered 8, after V lost 8 bases and J lost 1 base. Germline V gene lookup returns CDR1 SNHLY and CDR2 FYNNEI. CDR3 sequence: CASFDRGGKNTGELFF. DNA of the CDR3: TGTGCCAGCTTCGACAGGGGGGGAAAGAACACCGGGGAGCTGTTTTTT.

J is TRBJ1-2 and V is TRBV9; no clear D gene. The V gene's germline CDR1 is SGDLS and CDR2 YYNGEE. The V gene lost 0 bases and the J gene lost 3 bases, with 12 bases spanning the gap. CDR3 length: 15 amino acids. In nucleotides, the CDR3 is TGTGCCAGCAGCGTAGCACGGGGTCTTGACTATGGCTACACCTTC. Encoded protein: CASSVARGLDYGYTF.

The rearrangement uses TRBV5-1 and TRBJ2-1; unclear D gene. The germline V and J ends were trimmed by 2 bases and 0 bases, with 12 bases remaining between them. This CDR3 has 16 residues. Germline V gene data show CDR1 as SGHRS and CDR2 as YFSETQ. The CDR3, as DNA: TGCGCCAGCAGCTTATCTGGGGTTGTCTCCTACAATGAGCAGTTCTTC. Amino acid sequence: CASSLSGVVSYNEQFF.

The V call is TRBV2, the J call TRBJ2-7; D is unresolved. There are 14 residues in the CDR3. The V gene lost 6 bases and the J gene lost 0 bases, with 12 bases spanning the gap. Germline assignment: CDR1 SNHLY and CDR2 FYNNEI. The CDR3 loop is CASRIEPISYEQYF. The DNA for the CDR3 is TGTGCCAGCAGGATAGAACCCATCTCCTACGAGCAGTACTTC.